The source of this T cell receptor (beta chain) is a study of TIL therapy for anti-PD-1-resistant metastatic lung cancer. The overall study: Median tumor PD-L1 proportion score was about 6.6%. Study results and caveats: TIL clonotype persistence in blood showed no apparent association with response.

Between the trimmed V and J ends, which lost 8 bases and 2 bases, there was a span of 12 bases. The CDR3 spans 13 residues. The germline gives CDR1 ENHRY, CDR2 SYGVKD. With respect to this clone: Its antigen is unidentified.

The immunoSEQ assay was v3. TCRdb's table, derived via immunoSEQ multiplex PCR, lists solely in-frame clones and lacks some. Of about 59,000 clones listed, around 79% are singletons. Time point in this sample: pre-treatment sample, taken before nivolumab and TIL therapy. The specimen comprised blood, sampled at baseline. The sequence came from a person between 30 and 79 years old with non-small cell lung cancer. V gene TRBV10-3 combines with J gene TRBJ1-2; D remains ambiguous. The CDR3 DNA reads TGTGCCATCGCCGCTGGGGAAAACTATGGCTACACCTTC. Residues: CAIAAGENYGYTF.